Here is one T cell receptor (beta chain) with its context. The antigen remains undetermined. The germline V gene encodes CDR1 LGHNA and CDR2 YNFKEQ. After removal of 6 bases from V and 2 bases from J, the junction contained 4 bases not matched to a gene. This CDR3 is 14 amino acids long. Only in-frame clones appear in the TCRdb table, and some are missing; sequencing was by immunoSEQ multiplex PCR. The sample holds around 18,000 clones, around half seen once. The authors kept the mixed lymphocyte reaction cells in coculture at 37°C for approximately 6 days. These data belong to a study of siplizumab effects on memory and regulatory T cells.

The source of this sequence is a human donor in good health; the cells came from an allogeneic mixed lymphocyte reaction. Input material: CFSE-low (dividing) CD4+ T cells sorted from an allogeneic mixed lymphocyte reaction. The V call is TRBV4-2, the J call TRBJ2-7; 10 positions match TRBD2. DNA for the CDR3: TGTGCCAGCAGTCCAGCGGGGGGGGCCTACGAGCAGTACTTC. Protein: CASSPAGGAYEQYF.